These T cell receptor beta chains were read from a single sample in a study of cytomegalovirus exposure and HLA in healthy donors. Using immunoSEQ multiplex PCR, the repertoire was profiled, and TCRdb retains in-frame clones only, with some absent. The data show approximately 220,000 clones, with less than 85% seen just once and 0.63% held by the top ten. Sequencing was done on a sample of PBMCs. These receptor sequences come from a man aged 18 to 35 in good health and CMV-seronegative. Each CDR3 is given with its conserved first and last residue. A D gene is named only where the DNA matches it firmly. Clone size is given for some rows only: seen once, a few or many times, or a class if the clone is expanded.

size: once
V: TRBV5-1
J: TRBJ2-7
length: 14
D: TRBD1
DNA: TGCGCCAGCAGCCCCGGGGGACAGGGGTACGAGCAGTACTTC
CDR3: CASSPGGQGYEQYF

size: .
V: TRBV18
J: TRBJ2-1
length: 15
D: .
DNA: TGTGCCAGCTCACCCGGGGTGAGCACTTACAATGAGCAGTTCTTC
CDR3: CASSPGVSTYNEQFF

size: few
V: TRBV6-1
J: TRBJ1-5
length: 15
D: TRBD1
DNA: TGTGCCAGCAGTCCGACAGGGGGCTCAAATCAGCCCCAGCATTTT
CDR3: CASSPTGGSNQPQHF

size: .
V: TRBV6-5
J: TRBJ2-7
length: 11
D: .
DNA: TGTGCCAGCAGTACATCCTACGAGCAGTACTTC
CDR3: CASSTSYEQYF

size: few
V: TRBV28
J: TRBJ1-6
length: 15
D: TRBD1
DNA: TGTGCCAGCCGTGGGCAGGGGGCCTATAATTCACCCCTCCACTTT
CDR3: CASRGQGAYNSPLHF

size: .
V: TRBV28
J: TRBJ2-7
length: 19
D: TRBD2
DNA: TGTGCCAGCAGTTCGCTCTCTGGGACTAGCGGGAGTCCTACCTACGAGCAGTACTTC
CDR3: CASSSLSGTSGSPTYEQYF

size: .
V: TRBV20-1
J: TRBJ1-1
length: 11
D: .
DNA: TGCGGCACAAGGAGGTACACTGAAGCTTTCTTT
CDR3: CGTRRYTEAFF

size: .
V: TRBV11-2
J: TRBJ2-5
length: 16
D: TRBD2
DNA: TGTGCCAGCAGCACCGGGACTAGCGGGTTCCAAGAGACCCAGTACTTC
CDR3: CASSTGTSGFQETQYF

size: .
V: TRBV7-9
J: TRBJ2-5
length: 16
D: TRBD2
DNA: TGTGCCAGCAGCATTCCGACTAGCGGGAGTGCAGAGACCCAGTACTTC
CDR3: CASSIPTSGSAETQYF

size: .
V: TRBV28
J: TRBJ2-3
length: 13
D: TRBD2
DNA: TGTGCCCTCAGGCGGGAGGGGTTGGATACGCAGTATTTT
CDR3: CALRREGLDTQYF

size: once
V: TRBV19
J: TRBJ1-2
length: 16
D: .
DNA: TGTGCCAGTAGTAGGGCCCTTTGGCGGGGGAACTATGGCTACACCTTC
CDR3: CASSRALWRGNYGYTF

size: .
V: TRBV11-2
J: TRBJ1-1
length: 15
D: .
DNA: TGTGCCAGCAGCGTCCGGGGGAACATGAACACTGAAGCTTTCTTT
CDR3: CASSVRGNMNTEAFF

size: .
V: TRBV5-4
J: TRBJ2-5
length: 12
D: .
DNA: TGTGCCACCGGACTGGCGGGGGAGACCCAGTACTTC
CDR3: CATGLAGETQYF

size: .
V: TRBV11-3
J: TRBJ2-5
length: 15
D: TRBD1
DNA: TGTGCCAGCAGCTCGGGACAGGGAAACCAAGAGACCCAGTACTTC
CDR3: CASSSGQGNQETQYF

size: .
V: TRBV14
J: TRBJ2-3
length: 14
D: TRBD1
DNA: TGTGCCAGCAGCCTTTGGGACAGTACTAATACGCAGTATTTT
CDR3: CASSLWDSTNTQYF

size: .
V: TRBV25-1
J: TRBJ2-3
length: 10
D: .
DNA: TGTGCCAGCAGGCGGGATACGCAGTATTTT
CDR3: CASRRDTQYF

size: .
V: TRBV6-1
J: TRBJ1-1
length: 15
D: TRBD1
DNA: TGTGCCAGCAGGGACGGGGACAGCATGAACACTGAAGCTTTCTTT
CDR3: CASRDGDSMNTEAFF

size: few
V: TRBV27
J: TRBJ1-2
length: 14
D: TRBD1
DNA: TGTGCCAGCAGTTCCGGGACAGGGGTCTATGGCTACACCTTC
CDR3: CASSSGTGVYGYTF

size: .
V: TRBV7-2
J: TRBJ2-7
length: 15
D: TRBD2
DNA: TGTGCCAGCAGCCCCCGGACTAGCGGGTCATACGAGCAGTACTTC
CDR3: CASSPRTSGSYEQYF

size: .
V: TRBV2
J: TRBJ1-5
length: 18
D: TRBD1
DNA: TGTGCCAGCAGTGAATACAGGGGGCGAAAAGGGGGTAATCAGCCCCAGCATTTT
CDR3: CASSEYRGRKGGNQPQHF

size: .
V: TRBV2
J: TRBJ1-1
length: 12
D: .
DNA: TGTGCCAGCTGTATTATGAACACTGAAGCTTTCTTT
CDR3: CASCIMNTEAFF

size: .
V: TRBV7-9
J: TRBJ2-7
length: 15
D: TRBD1
DNA: TGTGCCAGCAGCTCGACCGGGACAGGGGCCTACGAGCAGTACTTC
CDR3: CASSSTGTGAYEQYF

size: .
V: TRBV28
J: TRBJ1-2
length: 14
D: .
DNA: TGTGCCAGCACCATACAGGAGTTTAACTATGGCTACACCTTC
CDR3: CASTIQEFNYGYTF

size: .
V: TRBV2
J: TRBJ1-4
length: 14
D: .
DNA: TGTGCCAGCAGGGGGGGGTTTTTGGGTGAAAAACTGTTTTTT
CDR3: CASRGGFLGEKLFF

size: .
V: TRBV7-6
J: TRBJ1-1
length: 15
D: .
DNA: TGTGCCAGCAGCTCCGCAATAGGGGGGAACACTGAAGCTTTCTTT
CDR3: CASSSAIGGNTEAFF

size: .
V: TRBV30
J: TRBJ1-2
length: 15
D: TRBD1
DNA: TGTGCCTGGACCGGCCCTGACAGGGTGCAAGGGGGCTACACCTTC
CDR3: CAWTGPDRVQGGYTF

size: few
V: TRBV7-8
J: TRBJ1-2
length: 15
D: .
DNA: TGTGCCAGCAGCTTAGGCTCAGGCGTTACGTATGGCTACACCTTC
CDR3: CASSLGSGVTYGYTF

size: .
V: TRBV29-1
J: TRBJ2-1
length: 16
D: TRBD2
DNA: TGCAGCGTTGAAACCACAGCGGGAGCGAACTACAATGAGCAGTTCTTC
CDR3: CSVETTAGANYNEQFF

size: .
V: TRBV2
J: TRBJ2-7
length: 15
D: TRBD1
DNA: TGTGCCAGCAGGGGTTCGACAGGGCCCCACTACGAGCAGTACTTC
CDR3: CASRGSTGPHYEQYF